A selection of T cell receptor beta chains follows, all from one sample in a study of tumor and adjacent non-tumor tissue in lung cancer. TCRdb re-derived calls from the multiplex PCR reads in MiXCR, one entry per CDR3 protein. The sample holds 60,000 to 65,000 distinct CDR3 sequences; roughly 57% are singletons and the top ten take roughly 35%. Sample: distant non-tumor lung tissue. The receptors shown here come from a man in his 70s with non-small cell lung cancer. Each CDR3 is given with its conserved first and last residue. Each record gives: V gene, D gene, J gene, clone size, CDR3 DNA, CDR3 protein. A D gene is named only where the DNA matches it firmly. Clone size appears in some rows only: once, few, many, or a class for an expanded clone.

V gene: TRBV12-3/TRBV12-4; D gene: NA; J gene: TRBJ2-2; clone size: NA; CDR3 DNA: TGCGCCAGCAGTTGGCAGGGGAGGGCCGGGGTGCTGTTTTTT; CDR3 protein: CASSWQGRAGVLFF
V gene: TRBV11-2; D gene: NA; J gene: TRBJ2-1; clone size: NA; CDR3 DNA: TGTGCCAGCAGCCGACTAGGACCCACTTCCTACAATGAGCGGTTCTTC; CDR3 protein: CASSRLGPTSYNERFF
V gene: TRBV5-4; D gene: TRBD2; J gene: TRBJ2-5; clone size: many; CDR3 DNA: TGTGCCAGCAGCCCAACCGGGAGGGGAGAGACCCAGTACTTC; CDR3 protein: CASSPTGRGETQYF
V gene: TRBV6-6; D gene: TRBD1; J gene: TRBJ2-5; clone size: many; CDR3 DNA: TGTGCCAGCACTGATACAGGGGGCGGGGAGACCCAGTACTTC; CDR3 protein: CASTDTGGGETQYF
V gene: TRBV9; D gene: NA; J gene: TRBJ1-2; clone size: NA; CDR3 DNA: TGTGCCAGCAGCGTAGAGGTCTGGGTGGGAGAAGATGGCTACACCTTC; CDR3 protein: CASSVEVWVGEDGYTF
V gene: TRBV29-1; D gene: TRBD1; J gene: TRBJ2-1; clone size: NA; CDR3 DNA: TGCAGCGCCGGGACAGGGGTAAATGAGCAGTTCTTC; CDR3 protein: CSAGTGVNEQFF
V gene: TRBV10-3; D gene: TRBD1; J gene: TRBJ2-7; clone size: NA; CDR3 DNA: TGTGCCACCGGGACAGGGCCTGAGACTCCTGGGTACTACGAGCAGTACTTC; CDR3 protein: CATGTGPETPGYYEQYF
V gene: TRBV6-1; D gene: NA; J gene: TRBJ2-7; clone size: many; CDR3 DNA: TGTGCCAGCAGTGTTCGACCCGCCGCCTACGAGCAGTACTTC; CDR3 protein: CASSVRPAAYEQYF
V gene: TRBV10-3; D gene: NA; J gene: TRBJ2-3; clone size: many; CDR3 DNA: TGTGCCATCAGTGAACCCGGATGGGGGATTAGCACAGATACGCAGTATTTT; CDR3 protein: CAISEPGWGISTDTQYF
V gene: TRBV6-5; D gene: NA; J gene: TRBJ2-7; clone size: NA; CDR3 DNA: TGTGCTAGGAGTCCCCGACGGGGGGCCGTCTCCTACGAGCAGTACTTC; CDR3 protein: CARSPRRGAVSYEQYF
V gene: TRBV12-2; D gene: NA; J gene: TRBJ2-1; clone size: NA; CDR3 DNA: NA; CDR3 protein: CANRLVASGSTYNEQFF
V gene: TRBV12-3/TRBV12-4; D gene: NA; J gene: TRBJ1-3; clone size: many; CDR3 DNA: TGTGCCAGCAGTTCGGACTTTCTCAACACCATATATTTT; CDR3 protein: CASSSDFLNTIYF
V gene: TRBV11-2; D gene: NA; J gene: TRBJ1-6; clone size: NA; CDR3 DNA: TGTGCCAGCAGCTTAGTCTCTCTCAATTCACCCCTCCACTTC; CDR3 protein: CASSLVSLNSPLHF
V gene: TRBV11-2; D gene: NA; J gene: TRBJ1-1; clone size: NA; CDR3 DNA: TGTGCCAGGAGCTTAGATGCGGGAATCACTGAAGCTCTCTTT; CDR3 protein: CARSLDAGITEALF
V gene: TRBV7-9; D gene: TRBD2; J gene: TRBJ2-7; clone size: once; CDR3 DNA: TGTGCCAGCAGCTTAACGGCGGCGGGAGGCTCCTACGGGCAGTACTTC; CDR3 protein: CASSLTAAGGSYGQYF
V gene: TRBV5-4; D gene: NA; J gene: TRBJ2-3; clone size: NA; CDR3 DNA: TGTACCAGCAGCTTGGAAGCACGGGGGAGTTCAGATATGCAGTATTTT; CDR3 protein: CTSSLEARGSSDMQYF
V gene: TRBV5-4; D gene: TRBD1; J gene: TRBJ1-4; clone size: NA; CDR3 DNA: TGTGCCAGCAGACTTGGGCAGGGGGCAACTAATGAAAAACTGTTTTTT; CDR3 protein: CASRLGQGATNEKLFF
V gene: TRBV5-5; D gene: NA; J gene: TRBJ1-6; clone size: many; CDR3 DNA: TGTGCCAGCAGCTTTTGGGGAAGTATTTCACCCCTCCACTTT; CDR3 protein: CASSFWGSISPLHF